A selection of T cell receptor beta chains follows, all from one sample in a study of T cell responses to AZD1222 COVID-19 vaccine. Only in-frame clones appear in the TCRdb table, and some are missing; sequencing was by immunoSEQ multiplex PCR. The sample carries 150,000 to 250,000 clones, 91% recorded once. This specimen was peripheral blood, taken 28 days after the second AZD1222 dose. The receptors derive from an adult who received the AZD1222 COVID-19 vaccine. Both conserved end residues are part of each CDR3. D genes are given only for firm matches. Part of the rows lack a size; the others show once, few, many or a class for expanded clones.

clone size	D gene	CDR3 length	V gene	J gene	CDR3 protein	CDR3 DNA
.	.	11	TRBV19	TRBJ1-1	CASRKNTEAFF	TGTGCCAGTAGGAAGAACACTGAAGCTTTCTTT
.	TRBD2	15	TRBV2	TRBJ2-1	CASSRLAVSYNEQFF	TGTGCCAGCAGTCGACTAGCGGTCTCCTACAATGAGCAGTTCTTC
once	.	13	TRBV6-6	TRBJ1-5	CASSTTGNQPQHF	TGTGCCAGCAGTACCACAGGGAATCAGCCCCAGCATTTT
.	.	14	TRBV7-9	TRBJ2-1	CASRGEALFYEQFF	TGTGCCAGCAGGGGTGAGGCTCTGTTCTATGAGCAGTTCTTC
few	.	13	TRBV4-1	TRBJ1-4	CASSQADNEKLFF	TGCGCCAGCTCCCAGGCCGATAATGAAAAACTGTTTTTT
.	TRBD1	16	TRBV6-5	TRBJ1-5	CASSFGDRYSNQPQHF	TGTGCCAGCAGTTTCGGGGACAGGTATAGCAATCAGCCCCAGCATTTT
.	TRBD1	14	TRBV19	TRBJ1-2	CASRNRGANYGYTF	TGTGCCAGTAGGAACAGGGGAGCGAACTATGGCTACACCTTC
once	.	15	TRBV6-2/TRBV6-3	TRBJ1-2	CASSLNLPQIYGYTF	TGTGCCAGCAGCCTCAATCTTCCCCAGATCTATGGCTACACCTTC
.	.	15	TRBV5-1	TRBJ2-1	CASSLVAGPYNEQFF	TGCGCCAGCAGCTTGGTGGCCGGGCCTTACAATGAGCAGTTCTTC
once	TRBD2	15	TRBV6-5	TRBJ2-3	CASSWLAGADDTQYF	TGTGCCAGCAGTTGGCTAGCGGGAGCAGATGATACGCAGTATTTT
.	TRBD2	15	TRBV5-1	TRBJ2-5	CASGTSSQSKETQYF	TGCGCCAGCGGGACTAGTTCCCAATCAAAAGAGACCCAGTACTTC
.	TRBD1	12	TRBV9	TRBJ1-2	CASSSRQGAPAF	TGTGCCAGCAGCTCACGTCAGGGGGCGCCGGCCTTC
.	.	14	TRBV7-3	TRBJ2-7	CASSLGGTVYEQYF	TGTGCCAGCAGCTTGGGCGGGACGGTCTACGAGCAGTACTTC
.	.	13	TRBV11-2	TRBJ2-7	CASSLLASYEQYF	TGTGCCAGCAGCCTTCTAGCATCCTACGAGCAGTACTTC
.	.	17	TRBV10-2	TRBJ1-5	CASSESRAGYSNQPQHF	TGCGCCAGCAGTGAGTCGCGGGCCGGGTATAGCAATCAGCCCCAGCATTTT
.	.	12	TRBV28	TRBJ2-1	CASRGSYNEQFF	TGTGCCAGCAGGGGCTCCTACAATGAGCAGTTCTTC
.	.	14	TRBV5-1	TRBJ2-5	CASSPTGGRETQYF	TGCGCCAGCAGCCCCACAGGAGGGAGAGAGACCCAGTACTTC
.	.	13	TRBV10-3	TRBJ2-1	CAISEDDGDEQFF	TGTGCCATCAGTGAAGACGACGGAGATGAGCAGTTCTTC
.	.	14	TRBV7-9	TRBJ1-1	CASSPLGGITEAFF	TGTGCCAGCAGCCCCCTGGGGGGGATCACTGAAGCTTTCTTT
.	.	15	TRBV28	TRBJ1-4	CASNPTGFTNEKLFF	TGTGCCAGCAATCCTACGGGGTTCACTAATGAAAAACTGTTTTTT
.	TRBD1	16	TRBV28	TRBJ1-4	CASSLWDRTTNEKLFF	TGTGCCAGCAGTTTATGGGACAGGACGACTAATGAAAAACTGTTTTTT
once	.	16	TRBV18	TRBJ2-7	CASSHTPLRDSYEQYF	TGTGCCAGCTCACATACCCCCCTGCGGGACAGCTACGAGCAGTACTTC
.	TRBD2	18	TRBV19	TRBJ2-4	CASSIGTSGTIAKNIQYF	TGTGCCAGTAGTATAGGGACTAGCGGGACCATAGCCAAAAACATTCAGTACTTC
.	.	17	TRBV11-3	TRBJ2-1	CASSFPSQDFTYNEQFF	TGTGCCAGCAGCTTCCCCAGTCAGGACTTTACCTACAATGAGCAGTTCTTC
.	TRBD1	16	TRBV24-1	TRBJ2-1	CATSDSPGQGRQEQFF	TGTGCCACCAGTGATTCCCCGGGACAGGGACGTCAGGAGCAGTTCTTC
once	TRBD2	20	TRBV27	TRBJ2-1	CASRYRGLAGDPSSYNEQFF	TGTGCCAGCAGGTACAGGGGACTAGCGGGAGACCCGAGCTCCTACAATGAGCAGTTCTTC
.	TRBD2	16	TRBV10-2	TRBJ2-7	CASSGGGTLSSYEQYF	TGCGCCAGCAGCGGCGGGGGGACCTTGAGCTCCTACGAGCAGTACTTC
.	.	15	TRBV7-2	TRBJ1-3	CASSLPGTVGNTIYF	TGTGCCAGCAGCTTACCGGGCACTGTTGGAAACACCATATATTTT
.	TRBD2	14	TRBV18	TRBJ2-7	CASSILAGVHEQYF	TGTGCCAGCTCAATACTAGCGGGAGTCCACGAGCAGTACTTC
.	.	13	TRBV27	TRBJ2-7	CASSLKARSEQYF	TGTGCCAGCAGTTTGAAGGCCAGGTCCGAGCAGTACTTC
.	TRBD2	15	TRBV11-3	TRBJ2-3	CASSLRGGLRDTQYF	TGTGCCAGCAGCTTACGGGGGGGTCTTAGGGATACGCAGTATTTT
.	.	13	TRBV18	TRBJ1-2	CASSPPAEYGYTF	TGTGCCAGCTCACCACCAGCAGAGTATGGCTACACCTTC
.	.	11	TRBV25-1	TRBJ1-1	CASSVGTEAFF	TGTGCCAGCAGCGTTGGGACAGAAGCTTTCTTT
.	TRBD2	17	TRBV28	TRBJ2-1	CASSKLLAGLSYNEQFF	TGTGCCAGCAGCAAACTACTAGCGGGCCTCTCCTACAATGAGCAGTTCTTC
.	.	13	TRBV5-8	TRBJ2-3	CASSPLTEDTQYF	TGTGCCAGCAGTCCTCTTACGGAAGATACGCAGTATTTT
.	TRBD1	13	TRBV28	TRBJ1-2	CASRRQGAEGYTF	TGTGCCAGCAGACGACAGGGGGCTGAGGGCTACACCTTC
.	.	14	TRBV7-2	TRBJ2-2	CASSLSTNTGELFF	TGTGCCAGCAGCTTGAGCACGAACACCGGGGAGCTGTTTTTT
once	.	15	TRBV6-2/TRBV6-3	TRBJ2-7	CASSYRARPSYEQYF	TGTGCCAGCAGTTACCGGGCACGTCCTTCCTACGAGCAGTACTTC
.	.	12	TRBV7-2	TRBJ2-1	CASSARDNEQFF	TGTGCCAGCAGTGCCAGGGACAATGAGCAGTTCTTC
.	TRBD1	15	TRBV4-2	TRBJ1-6	CASSLGRDRVSPLHF	TGTGCCAGCAGCCTCGGCCGGGACAGGGTTTCACCCCTCCACTTT
.	.	12	TRBV28	TRBJ2-1	CASSYSYNEQFF	TGTGCCAGCAGTTACTCCTACAATGAGCAGTTCTTC
.	TRBD2	17	TRBV10-3	TRBJ2-7	CAISAAEGSGGSYEQYF	TGTGCCATCAGTGCCGCTGAGGGTAGCGGGGGATCCTACGAGCAGTACTTC
.	.	14	TRBV19	TRBJ2-5	CASSITGLVETQYF	TGTGCCAGTAGTATTACCGGGTTGGTGGAGACCCAGTACTTC
once	.	16	TRBV5-6	TRBJ1-3	CASSSVRTTGIDTIYF	TGTGCCAGCAGCTCAGTTCGGACCACAGGGATAGACACCATATATTTT
.	TRBD1	12	TRBV2	TRBJ2-7	CASRGQEYEQYF	TGTGCCAGCAGGGGACAGGAGTACGAGCAGTACTTC
few	.	11	TRBV18	TRBJ1-2	CASSLGESHTF	TGTGCCAGCTCGCTTGGGGAGTCACACACCTTC
.	TRBD2	15	TRBV2	TRBJ2-1	CASSRGLAGNHEQFF	TGTGCCAGCTCCCGAGGCTTAGCGGGAAACCATGAGCAGTTCTTC
.	.	12	TRBV3-1/TRBV3-2	TRBJ1-2	CASSQGYGALTF	TGTGCCAGCAGCCAAGGGTACGGGGCTTTGACCTTC
once	.	15	TRBV27	TRBJ1-6	CASSLSGAVGSPLHF	TGTGCCAGCAGTTTATCGGGGGCTGTTGGTTCACCCCTCCACTTT
.	.	14	TRBV19	TRBJ1-4	CASSAGLAGEKLFF	TGTGCCAGTAGTGCGGGCCTAGCTGGTGAAAAACTGTTTTTT
.	.	13	TRBV12-3/TRBV12-4	TRBJ1-2	CASSPGTPYGYTF	TGTGCCAGCAGCCCCGGGACACCCTATGGCTACACCTTC
.	.	14	TRBV7-9	TRBJ2-1	CASGTYRVGNEQFF	TGTGCCAGCGGAACCTACAGGGTTGGGAATGAGCAGTTCTTC
few	TRBD2	15	TRBV29-1	TRBJ2-1	CSGGGGMTSYNEQFF	TGCAGCGGCGGCGGGGGGATGACCTCCTACAATGAGCAGTTCTTC
.	.	13	TRBV28	TRBJ1-1	CASTDTLNTEAFF	TGTGCCAGCACGGACACCCTGAACACTGAAGCTTTCTTT
.	TRBD1	15	TRBV6-1	TRBJ2-3	CASSEATGGADTQYF	TGTGCCAGCAGTGAAGCAACAGGGGGCGCAGATACGCAGTATTTT
.	.	14	TRBV7-2	TRBJ2-5	CASSLGWVQETQYF	TGTGCCAGCAGCTTAGGGTGGGTCCAAGAGACCCAGTACTTC
.	.	16	TRBV24-1	TRBJ2-1	CATSDFLGGAYNEQFF	TGTGCCACCAGTGATTTCCTCGGCGGGGCGTACAATGAGCAGTTCTTC
once	TRBD1	16	TRBV28	TRBJ2-7	CASSPRTGWAVNEQYF	TGTGCCAGCAGCCCCCGGACAGGGTGGGCGGTGAACGAGCAGTACTTC
.	.	13	TRBV19	TRBJ1-2	CASSWELNYGYTF	TGTGCCAGTAGCTGGGAGTTAAACTATGGCTACACCTTC